This record covers a single T cell receptor beta chain. Its antigen is unidentified. The record originates from a study of blood T cells in healthy people across ages. Study-wide results and limits: It was held that the diversity estimates obtained from one million T cells were underestimates. Conclusively comparing naive with antigen-experienced cells was impossible with unsorted PBMCs.

Together with a sample-barcoded 5' primer, a J-beta primer mix was included in a second PCR lasting about 6 to 12 cycles. TCRdb recomputed calls from the 5' RACE reads with MiXCR, one row per CDR3 protein. In the table there are approximately 900,000 distinct CDR3 sequences, almost 30% of which are singletons. Germline CDR1 is SGHVS and CDR2 is FQNEAQ. The junction had 4 bases not matched to a gene; V was cut back by 5 bases and J by 0 bases. The CDR3 is 15 amino acids. This sample was shared with a second study, whose subject was T cells of mothers and their children.

The specimen sequenced was blood. The chain carries TRBV7-8 and TRBJ2-1, with 7 bases identical to TRBD1. The receptor's source is a woman in her thirties or forties in good health. The DNA for the CDR3 is TGTGCCAGCAGCATAAACAGGGGCTCCTACAATGAGCAGTTCTTC. It encodes CASSINRGSYNEQFF.